These T cell receptor beta chains were read from a single sample in a study of immune characterization of retroperitoneal liposarcoma. TCRdb independently ran MiXCR on the PCR reads; one entry per CDR3 protein. The table lists 4,300 or so distinct CDR3 sequences, 35% to 45% of them singletons. The specimen sequenced was tumor tissue. The receptors stem from a male donor with retroperitoneal liposarcoma. The CDR3 runs from the conserved cysteine through the conserved F or W. The order of the fields is V gene, J gene, clone size, D gene, CDR3 protein, CDR3 DNA. The D gene is left open where the match is weak. Some rows mark clone size as missing; the rest say once, few, many or name a class of expanded clone.

TRBV20-1	TRBJ2-7	NA	TRBD1	CSAPPGGTGGYEQYF	TGCAGTGCACCACCCGGGGGGACAGGGGGCTACGAGCAGTACTTC
TRBV7-6	TRBJ2-3	NA	NA	CASSLISQGRADTQYF	TGTGCCAGCAGCTTAATCAGCCAGGGAAGGGCAGATACGCAGTATTTT
TRBV6-2/TRBV6-3	TRBJ2-7	NA	NA	CASSYRRHNEQYF	TGTGCCAGCAGTTACAGACGACACAATGAGCAGTACTTC
TRBV12-3/TRBV12-4	TRBJ1-1	many	NA	CASSFLRVEGTEAFF	TGTGCCAGCAGTTTCCTCCGGGTCGAGGGCACTGAAGCTTTCTTT
TRBV7-8	TRBJ1-5	many	NA	CASSLGRGGNQPQHF	TGTGCCAGCAGCTTAGGCAGAGGAGGGAATCAGCCCCAGCATTTT
TRBV12-3/TRBV12-4	TRBJ2-5	NA	TRBD2	CASSSGLAGQGETQYF	TGTGCCAGCAGCTCGGGACTAGCGGGACAGGGAGAGACCCAGTACTTC
TRBV12-3/TRBV12-4	TRBJ2-1	once	NA	CASSLLEDGNIQFF	TGTGCCAGCAGTTTACTCGAGGACGGAAACATTCAGTTCTTC
TRBV10-1	TRBJ2-2	NA	TRBD2	CASSGRVTGELFF	TGCGCCAGCAGCGGGAGGGTTACCGGGGAGCTGTTTTTT
TRBV4-3	TRBJ2-1	few	TRBD2	CASSQVAGYETQFF	TGCGCCAGCAGCCAAGTAGCGGGGTACGAGACCCAGTTCTTC
TRBV12-3/TRBV12-4	TRBJ2-1	large	TRBD2	CASSGGLAGVNNEQFF	TGTGCCAGCAGTGGGGGACTAGCGGGAGTCAACAATGAGCAGTTCTTC
TRBV6-1	TRBJ2-1	large	TRBD2	CASSPVASGNLNEQFF	TGTGCCAGCAGCCCCGTTGCGAGCGGGAACCTCAATGAGCAGTTCTTC
TRBV12-3/TRBV12-4	TRBJ2-1	NA	NA	CASSLYLGYNEQFF	TGTGCCAGCAGTTTATATTTGGGTTACAATGAGCAGTTCTTC
TRBV7-9	TRBJ2-1	medium-sized	TRBD2	CASSELAGRNEQFF	TGTGCCAGCAGCGAACTAGCGGGACGGAATGAGCAGTTCTTC
TRBV12-3/TRBV12-4	TRBJ2-4	few	NA	CASSLLSRENIQYF	TGTGCCAGCAGTTTATTATCCAGGGAAAACATTCAGTACTTC
TRBV7-2	TRBJ2-5	large	NA	CASSFRPDLQDPQYF	TGTGCCAGCAGTTTTAGGCCTGACCTACAAGATCCCCAGTACTTC
TRBV27	TRBJ2-2	few	TRBD1	CATRQGRAGELFF	TGTGCCACCCGACAGGGAAGGGCCGGGGAGCTGTTTTTT
TRBV4-1	TRBJ2-7	medium-sized	TRBD1	CASSQGDRGPYEQYF	TGCGCCAGCAGCCAAGGAGACAGGGGTCCCTACGAGCAGTACTTC
TRBV6-5	TRBJ1-1	NA	NA	CASSYSGAPEAFF	TGTGCCAGCAGTTACTCAGGGGCCCCTGAAGCTTTCTTT
TRBV12-3/TRBV12-4	TRBJ1-5	NA	NA	CASRRGLNQPQHF	TGTGCCAGCCGCAGGGGATTGAATCAGCCCCAGCATTTT
TRBV12-3/TRBV12-4	TRBJ1-6	few	TRBD1	CASSSGQGLNSPLHF	TGTGCCAGCAGTTCCGGACAGGGGTTAAATTCACCCCTCCACTTT
TRBV6-1	TRBJ2-1	few	NA	CASSTLRRDNEQFF	TGTGCCAGCAGTACCCTTAGACGGGACAATGAGCAGTTCTTC
TRBV6-1	TRBJ2-7	NA	NA	CASSDFSEQYF	TGTGCCAGCAGTGACTTTTCCGAGCAGTACTTC
TRBV4-2	TRBJ2-1	NA	NA	CASSQEGGQTVYNEQFF	TGTGCCAGCAGCCAAGAGGGGGGACAGACCGTCTACAATGAGCAGTTCTTC